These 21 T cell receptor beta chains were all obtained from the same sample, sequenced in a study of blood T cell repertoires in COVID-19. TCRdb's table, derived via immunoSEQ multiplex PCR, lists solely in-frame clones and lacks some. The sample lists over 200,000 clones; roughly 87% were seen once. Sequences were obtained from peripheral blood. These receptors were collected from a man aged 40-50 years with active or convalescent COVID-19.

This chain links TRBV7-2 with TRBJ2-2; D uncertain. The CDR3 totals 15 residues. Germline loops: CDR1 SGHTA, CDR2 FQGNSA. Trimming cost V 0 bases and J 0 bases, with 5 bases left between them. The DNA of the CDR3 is TGTGCCAGCAGCTTAGCGAGCACGAACACCGGGGAGCTGTTTTTT. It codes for CASSLASTNTGELFF. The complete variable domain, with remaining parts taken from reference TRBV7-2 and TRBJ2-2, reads GAGVSQSPSNKVTEKGKDVELRCDPISGHTALYWYRQSLGQGLEFLIYFQGNSAPDKSGLPSDRFSAERTGGSVSTLTIQRTQQEDSAVYLCASSLASTNTGELFFGEGSRLTVL.

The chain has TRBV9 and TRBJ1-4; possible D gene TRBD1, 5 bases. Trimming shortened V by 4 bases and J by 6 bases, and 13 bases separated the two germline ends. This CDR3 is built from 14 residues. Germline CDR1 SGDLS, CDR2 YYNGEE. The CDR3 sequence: CASSPDSGDEKLFF. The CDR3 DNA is TGTGCCAGCAGCCCCGACAGCGGGGATGAAAAACTGTTTTTT. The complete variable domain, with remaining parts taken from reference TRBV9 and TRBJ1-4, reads DSGVTQTPKHLITATGQRVTLRCSPRSGDLSVYWYQQSLDQGLQFLIQYYNGEERAKGNILERFSAQQFPDLHSELNLSSLELGDSALYFCASSPDSGDEKLFFGSGTQLSVL.

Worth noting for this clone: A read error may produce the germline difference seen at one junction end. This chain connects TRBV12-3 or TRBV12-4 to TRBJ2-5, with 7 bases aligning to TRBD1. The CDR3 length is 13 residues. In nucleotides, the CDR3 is TGTGCCAACAGTAGGGGGCAACAAGAGACCCAGTACTTC. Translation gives CANSRGQQETQYF.

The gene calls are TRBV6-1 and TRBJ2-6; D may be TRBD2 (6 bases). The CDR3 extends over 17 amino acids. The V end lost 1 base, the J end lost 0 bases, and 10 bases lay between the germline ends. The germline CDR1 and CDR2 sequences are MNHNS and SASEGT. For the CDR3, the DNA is TGTGCCAGCAGTGAAGTGGGGGGTAGCTCTGGGGCCAACGTCCTGACTTTC. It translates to CASSEVGGSSGANVLTF.

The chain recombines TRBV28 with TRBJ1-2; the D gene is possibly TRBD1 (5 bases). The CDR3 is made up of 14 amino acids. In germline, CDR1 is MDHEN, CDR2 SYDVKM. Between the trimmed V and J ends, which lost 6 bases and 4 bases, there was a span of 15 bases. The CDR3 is CASSRGGAAYGYTF. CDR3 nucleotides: TGTGCCAGCAGCCGCGGCGGGGCTGCCTATGGCTACACCTTC.

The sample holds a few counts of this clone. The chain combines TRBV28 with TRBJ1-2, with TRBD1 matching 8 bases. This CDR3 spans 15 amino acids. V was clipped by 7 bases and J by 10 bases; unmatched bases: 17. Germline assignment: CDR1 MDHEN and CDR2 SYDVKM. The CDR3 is CASTLLSRDRRIYTF. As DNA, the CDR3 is TGTGCCAGCACGCTCTTGTCCCGGGACAGGAGAATCTACACCTTC.

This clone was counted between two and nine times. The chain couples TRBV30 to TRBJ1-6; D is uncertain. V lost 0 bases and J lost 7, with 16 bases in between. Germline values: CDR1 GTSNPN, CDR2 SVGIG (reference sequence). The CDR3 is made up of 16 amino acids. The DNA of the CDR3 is TGTGCCTGGAGTGTATCGGTTGTGAAGCGCAATTCACCCCTCCACTTT. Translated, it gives CAWSVSVVKRNSPLHF.

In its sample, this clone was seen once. The CDR3 region has the DNA TGTGCCAGCAGTTTTGGTGGGACTAACACCATATATTTT. It codes for CASSFGGTNTIYF. This chain joins TRBV12-3 or TRBV12-4 and TRBJ1-3; D might be TRBD1 (5 bases). The V end was cut by 3 bases, the J end by 7 bases, with 10 bases between. The CDR3 totals 13 residues.

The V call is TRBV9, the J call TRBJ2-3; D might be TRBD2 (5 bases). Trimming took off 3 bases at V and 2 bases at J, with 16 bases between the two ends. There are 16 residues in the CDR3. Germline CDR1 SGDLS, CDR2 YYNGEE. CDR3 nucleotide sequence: TGTGCCAGCAGCGGGCGGTCTAGCTGGCTCACAGATACGCAGTATTTT. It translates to CASSGRSSWLTDTQYF. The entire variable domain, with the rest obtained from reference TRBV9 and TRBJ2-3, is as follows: DSGVTQTPKHLITATGQRVTLRCSPRSGDLSVYWYQQSLDQGLQFLIQYYNGEERAKGNILERFSAQQFPDLHSELNLSSLELGDSALYFCASSGRSSWLTDTQYFGPGTRLTVL.

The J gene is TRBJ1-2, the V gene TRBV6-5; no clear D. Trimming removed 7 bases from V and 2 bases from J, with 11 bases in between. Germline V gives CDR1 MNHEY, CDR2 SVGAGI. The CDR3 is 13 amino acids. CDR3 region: CASTATANYGYTF. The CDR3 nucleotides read TGTGCCAGCACCGCAACAGCAAACTATGGCTACACCTTC.

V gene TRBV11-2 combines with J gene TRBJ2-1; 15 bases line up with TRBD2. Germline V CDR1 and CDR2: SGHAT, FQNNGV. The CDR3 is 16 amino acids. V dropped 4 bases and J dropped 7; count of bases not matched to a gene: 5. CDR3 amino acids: CASSSVGTSGGNEQFF. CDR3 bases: TGTGCCAGCAGCTCGGTCGGGACTAGCGGGGGGAATGAGCAGTTCTTC.

Written as DNA, the CDR3 is TGTGCCAGCAGCTTGGGGAAAGGGGGTATCTACAATGAGCAGTTCTTC. It is translated as CASSLGKGGIYNEQFF. V gene TRBV5-4 combines with J gene TRBJ2-1; possible D gene TRBD1, 6 bases. Germline loops: CDR1 SGHNT, CDR2 YYREEE (reference sequence). V was clipped by 0 bases and J by 3 bases, with 13 bases between them. The CDR3 is 16 amino acids.

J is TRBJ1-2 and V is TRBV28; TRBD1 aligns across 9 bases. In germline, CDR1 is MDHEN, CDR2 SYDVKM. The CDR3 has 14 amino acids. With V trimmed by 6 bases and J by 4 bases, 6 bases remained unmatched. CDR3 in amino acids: CASSSGQGTYGYTF. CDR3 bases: TGTGCCAGCAGCTCGGGACAGGGAACCTATGGCTACACCTTC.

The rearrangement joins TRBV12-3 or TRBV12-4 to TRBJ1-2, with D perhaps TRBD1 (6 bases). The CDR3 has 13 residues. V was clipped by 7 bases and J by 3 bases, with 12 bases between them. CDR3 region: CASTDTGHYGYTF. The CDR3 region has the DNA TGTGCCAGCACCGACACAGGGCACTATGGCTACACCTTC.

The CDR3 spells CASEEGWANTGELFF. DNA for the CDR3: TGTGCCAGCGAGGAGGGTTGGGCGAACACCGGGGAGCTGTTTTTT. The V call is TRBV6-5, the J call TRBJ2-2; the D gene is possibly TRBD2 (6 bases). This CDR3 is 15 amino acids long. Trimming took off 8 bases at V and 0 bases at J, with 13 bases between the two ends. Germline CDR1 reads MNHEY; CDR2 reads SVGAGI.

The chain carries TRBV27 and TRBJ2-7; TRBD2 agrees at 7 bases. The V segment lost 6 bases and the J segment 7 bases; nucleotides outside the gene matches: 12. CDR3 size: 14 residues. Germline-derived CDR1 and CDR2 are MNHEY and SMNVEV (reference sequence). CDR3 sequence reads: CASRRGGRIGEQYF. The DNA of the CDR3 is TGTGCCAGCAGAAGGGGCGGGAGAATCGGTGAGCAGTACTTC.

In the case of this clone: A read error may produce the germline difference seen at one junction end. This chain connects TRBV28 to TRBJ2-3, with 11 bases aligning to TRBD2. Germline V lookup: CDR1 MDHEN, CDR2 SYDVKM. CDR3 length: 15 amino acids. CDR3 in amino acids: CASRGTGTSGFYIGF. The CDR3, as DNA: TGTGCCAGCAGGGGGACCGGGACTAGCGGATTTTACATTGGTTTT.

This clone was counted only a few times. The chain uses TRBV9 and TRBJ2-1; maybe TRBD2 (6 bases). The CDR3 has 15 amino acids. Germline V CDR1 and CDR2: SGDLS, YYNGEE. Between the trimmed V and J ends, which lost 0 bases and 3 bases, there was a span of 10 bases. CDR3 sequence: CASSVGGDVYNEQFF. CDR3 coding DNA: TGTGCCAGCAGCGTAGGCGGGGATGTCTACAATGAGCAGTTCTTC. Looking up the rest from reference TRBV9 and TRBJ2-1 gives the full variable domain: DSGVTQTPKHLITATGQRVTLRCSPRSGDLSVYWYQQSLDQGLQFLIQYYNGEERAKGNILERFSAQQFPDLHSELNLSSLELGDSALYFCASSVGGDVYNEQFFGPGTRLTVL.

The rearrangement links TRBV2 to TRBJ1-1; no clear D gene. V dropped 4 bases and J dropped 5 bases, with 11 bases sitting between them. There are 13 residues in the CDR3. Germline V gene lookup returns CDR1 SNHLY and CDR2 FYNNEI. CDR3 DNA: TGTGCCAGCAGTGGTCAATCCGGGACTGAAGCTTTCTTT. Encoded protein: CASSGQSGTEAFF.

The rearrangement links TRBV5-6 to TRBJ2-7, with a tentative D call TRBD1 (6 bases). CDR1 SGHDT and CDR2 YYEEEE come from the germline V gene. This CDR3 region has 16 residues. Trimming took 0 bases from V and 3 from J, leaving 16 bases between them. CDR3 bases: TGTGCCAGCAGCTTGGTCCGCAGGGGCCGAAACTACGAGCAGTACTTC. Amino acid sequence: CASSLVRRGRNYEQYF.

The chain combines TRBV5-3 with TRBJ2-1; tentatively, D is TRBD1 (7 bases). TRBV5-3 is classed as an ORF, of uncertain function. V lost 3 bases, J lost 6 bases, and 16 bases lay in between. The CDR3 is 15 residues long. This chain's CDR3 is CARSSDREDSNEQFF. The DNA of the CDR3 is TGTGCCAGAAGCTCCGACAGGGAGGATAGCAATGAGCAGTTCTTC.